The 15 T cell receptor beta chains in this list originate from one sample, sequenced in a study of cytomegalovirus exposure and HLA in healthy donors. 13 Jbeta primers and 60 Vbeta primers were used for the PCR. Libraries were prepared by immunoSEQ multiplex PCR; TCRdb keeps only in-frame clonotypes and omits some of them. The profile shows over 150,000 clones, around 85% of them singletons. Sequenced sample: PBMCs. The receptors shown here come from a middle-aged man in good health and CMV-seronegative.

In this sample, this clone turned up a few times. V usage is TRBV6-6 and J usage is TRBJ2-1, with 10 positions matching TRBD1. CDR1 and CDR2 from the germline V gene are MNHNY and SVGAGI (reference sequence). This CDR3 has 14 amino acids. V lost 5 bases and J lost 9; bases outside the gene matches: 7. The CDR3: CASSDPGQGSEQFF. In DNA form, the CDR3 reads TGTGCCAGCAGTGATCCGGGACAGGGGAGTGAGCAGTTCTTC.

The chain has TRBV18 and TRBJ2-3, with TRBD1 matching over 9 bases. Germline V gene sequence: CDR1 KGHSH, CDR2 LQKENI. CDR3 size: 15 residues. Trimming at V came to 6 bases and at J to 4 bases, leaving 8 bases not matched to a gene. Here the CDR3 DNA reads TGTGCCAGCTCTATGGACAGGGGAGGTCCAGATACGCAGTATTTT. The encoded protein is CASSMDRGGPDTQYF.

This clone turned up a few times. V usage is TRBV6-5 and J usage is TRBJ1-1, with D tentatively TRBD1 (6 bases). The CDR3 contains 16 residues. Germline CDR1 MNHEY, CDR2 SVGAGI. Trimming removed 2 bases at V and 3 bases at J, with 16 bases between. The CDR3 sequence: CASSYRGGLVDTEAFF. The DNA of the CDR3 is TGTGCCAGCAGTTACCGCGGGGGGCTGGTGGACACTGAAGCTTTCTTT.

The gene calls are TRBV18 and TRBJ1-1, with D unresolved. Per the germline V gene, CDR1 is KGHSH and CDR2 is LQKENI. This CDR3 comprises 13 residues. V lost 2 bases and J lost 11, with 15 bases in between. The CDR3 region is CASSPVHPPAAFF. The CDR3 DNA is TGTGCCAGCTCACCAGTCCACCCTCCAGCGGCTTTCTTT.

As DNA, the CDR3 is TGTGCCAGCAGCTTGGAAGTAGGGGGTTACAATGAGCAGTTCTTC. Its translation is CASSLEVGGYNEQFF. The chain couples TRBV5-5 to TRBJ2-1; D may be TRBD1 (6 bases). The V end was cut by 0 bases, the J end by 4 bases, with 11 bases between. This CDR3 comprises 15 residues. Per germline, CDR1 SGHKS and CDR2 YYEKEE (reference sequence).

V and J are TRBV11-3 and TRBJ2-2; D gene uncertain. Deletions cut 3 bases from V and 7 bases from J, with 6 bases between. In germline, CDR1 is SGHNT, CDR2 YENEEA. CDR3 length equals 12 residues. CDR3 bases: TGTGCCAGCAGCTTCAGTGACGGGGAGCTGTTTTTT. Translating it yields CASSFSDGELFF.

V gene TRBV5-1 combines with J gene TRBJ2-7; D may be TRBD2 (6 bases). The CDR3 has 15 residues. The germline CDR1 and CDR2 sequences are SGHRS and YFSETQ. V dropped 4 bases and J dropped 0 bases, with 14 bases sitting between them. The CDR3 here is CASSQGLTNSYEQYF. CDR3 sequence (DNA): TGCGCCAGCAGCCAGGGACTCACCAACTCCTACGAGCAGTACTTC. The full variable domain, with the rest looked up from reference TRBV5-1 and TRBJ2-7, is KAGVTQTPRYLIKTRGQQVTLSCSPISGHRSVSWYQQTPGQGLQFLFEYFSETQRNKGNFPGRFSGRQFSNSRSEMNVSTLELGDSALYLCASSQGLTNSYEQYFGPGTRLTVT.

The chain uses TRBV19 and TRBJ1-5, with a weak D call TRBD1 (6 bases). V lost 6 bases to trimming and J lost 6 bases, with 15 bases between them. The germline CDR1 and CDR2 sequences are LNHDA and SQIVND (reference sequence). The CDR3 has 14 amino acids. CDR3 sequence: CASRARVGAQPQHF. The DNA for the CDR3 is TGTGCCAGTAGAGCCAGGGTGGGGGCTCAGCCCCAGCATTTT.

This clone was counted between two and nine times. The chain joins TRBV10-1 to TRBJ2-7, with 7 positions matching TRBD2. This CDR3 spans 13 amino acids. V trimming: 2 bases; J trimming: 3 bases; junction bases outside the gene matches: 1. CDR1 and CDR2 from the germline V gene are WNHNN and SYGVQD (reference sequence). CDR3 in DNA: TGCGCCAGCAGTGAGCGGGGGGACTACGAGCAGTACTTC. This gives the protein CASSERGDYEQYF.

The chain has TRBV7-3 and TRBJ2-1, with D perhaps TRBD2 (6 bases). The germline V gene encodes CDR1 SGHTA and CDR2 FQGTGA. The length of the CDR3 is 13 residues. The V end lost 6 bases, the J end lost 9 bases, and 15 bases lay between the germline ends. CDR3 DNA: TGTGCCAGCAGTCGCGGGACGGCAAGTGAGCAGTTCTTC. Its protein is CASSRGTASEQFF. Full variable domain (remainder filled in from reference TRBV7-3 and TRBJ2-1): GAGVSQTPSNKVTEKGKYVELRCDPISGHTALYWYRQSLGQGPEFLIYFQGTGAADDSGLPNDRFFAVRPEGSVSTLKIQRTERGDSAVYLCASSRGTASEQFFGPGTRLTVL.

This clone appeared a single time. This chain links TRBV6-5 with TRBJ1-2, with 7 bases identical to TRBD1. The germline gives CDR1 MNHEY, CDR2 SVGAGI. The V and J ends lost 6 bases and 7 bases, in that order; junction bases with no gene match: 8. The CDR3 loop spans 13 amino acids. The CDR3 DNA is TGTGCCAGCAGGCAGGGGGAATCGGGTGGCTACACCTTC. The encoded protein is CASRQGESGGYTF.

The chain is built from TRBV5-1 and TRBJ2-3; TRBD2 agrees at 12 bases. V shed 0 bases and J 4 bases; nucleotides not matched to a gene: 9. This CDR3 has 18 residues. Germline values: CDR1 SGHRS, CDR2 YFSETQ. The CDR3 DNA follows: TGCGCCAGCAGCTTGGCGGCTAGCGGGGGGGCAGTCGCAGATACGCAGTATTTT. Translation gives CASSLAASGGAVADTQYF.

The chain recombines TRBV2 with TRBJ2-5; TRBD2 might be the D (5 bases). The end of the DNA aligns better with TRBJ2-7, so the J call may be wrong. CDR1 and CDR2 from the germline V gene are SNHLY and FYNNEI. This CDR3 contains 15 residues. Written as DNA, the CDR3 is TGTGCCAGCAGTGGTCAAGGGCTAGCCTCCTACGAGCAGTACTTC. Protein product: CASSGQGLASYEQYF.

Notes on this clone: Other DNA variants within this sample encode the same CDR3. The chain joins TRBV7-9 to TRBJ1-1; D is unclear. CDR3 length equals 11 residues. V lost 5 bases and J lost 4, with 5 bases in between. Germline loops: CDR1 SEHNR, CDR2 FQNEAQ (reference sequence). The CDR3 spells CASSRGTEAFF. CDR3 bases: TGTGCCAGCAGCCGGGGCACTGAAGCTTTCTTT.

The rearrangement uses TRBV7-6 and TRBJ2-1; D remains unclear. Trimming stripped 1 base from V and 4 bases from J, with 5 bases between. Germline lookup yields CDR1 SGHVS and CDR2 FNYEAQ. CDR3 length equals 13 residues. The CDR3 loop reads CASSLGQYNEQFF. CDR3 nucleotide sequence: TGTGCCAGCAGCTTAGGACAATACAATGAGCAGTTCTTC.